This T cell receptor (beta chain) is from a study of OX40 agonist ivuxolimab in advanced cancers. As regards this clone: At one end, the junction sequence differs from germline, possibly due to a read error. The same CDR3 arises from other DNA sequences in this sample as well.

The table came from immunoSEQ multiplex PCR; TCRdb's copy has only in-frame clones and leaves some out. Here the sample spans 99,000 or so clones, about 96% being singletons. The sequences come from CD4+ or CD8+ T cells sorted from blood, collected in a trial of the OX40 agonist ivuxolimab. The TCR sequence derives from an adult with an advanced solid tumor such as melanoma, head and neck, liver or kidney cancer.

This chain's CDR3 is CSVELGGSYNEQFF. The CDR3 region has the DNA TGTAGCGTTGAACTAGGAGGCTCCTACAATGAGCAGTTCTTC. This chain links TRBV29-1 with TRBJ2-1; TRBD2 is a possible D gene (5 bases). The germline gives CDR1 SQVTM, CDR2 ANQGSEA. The CDR3 runs 14 residues.